One and the same sample provided the 10 T cell receptor beta chains below, sequenced in a study of T cells after posttransplantation cyclophosphamide. Repertoires were generated with immunoSEQ multiplex PCR, while TCRdb's copy carries only in-frame clones and drops some. The sample contains around 20,000 clones, 95% to 98% of which appear only once. Cells defined as naive were viable CD3+CD4+ or CD3+CD8+ and CCR7+CD45RA+CD45RO-CD95-CD27+CD28+. The sample taken for sequencing was naive CD4+ T cells sorted from PBMCs. These receptors all come from a man aged 50 or older in good health, CMV-negative, and a related stem cell transplant donor.

The chain couples TRBV5-4 to TRBJ2-7; TRBD1 is a possible D gene (6 bases). The germline CDR1 and CDR2 sequences are SGHNT and YYREEE (reference sequence). The CDR3 loop spans 15 amino acids. Trimming removed 4 bases from V and 2 bases from J, with 16 bases in between. CDR3 region: CASSPSTGLPYEQYF. The CDR3 coding sequence is TGTGCCAGCAGCCCTTCAACAGGGCTCCCCTACGAGCAGTACTTC.

The chain joins TRBV7-3 to TRBJ2-3; 11 bases fit TRBD2. This CDR3 region has 15 residues. After removal of 5 bases from V and 6 bases from J, the junction contained 7 bases not matched to a gene. Germline lookup yields CDR1 SGHTA and CDR2 FQGTGA. CDR3 loop: CASSLSGRALDTQYF. CDR3 sequence (DNA): TGTGCCAGCAGCCTTAGCGGGAGGGCCCTGGATACGCAGTATTTT.

This clone is a singleton in its sample. V and J are TRBV7-2 and TRBJ2-6; 7 nucleotides match TRBD1. Trimming took 5 bases from V and 4 from J; bases not matched to a gene: 5. Looked up from germline, CDR1 is SGHTA and CDR2 is FQGNSA. The length of the CDR3 is 15 residues. The CDR3 nucleotides are TGTGCCAGCAGCCAGGGGGTTTCCGGGGCCAACGTCCTGACTTTC. The encoded protein is CASSQGVSGANVLTF. Looking up the rest from reference TRBV7-2 and TRBJ2-6 gives the full variable domain: GAGVSQSPSNKVTEKGKDVELRCDPISGHTALYWYRQSLGQGLEFLIYFQGNSAPDKSGLPSDRFSAERTGGSVSTLTIQRTQQEDSAVYLCASSQGVSGANVLTFGAGSRLTVL.

This chain joins TRBV5-1 and TRBJ2-1, with 11 bases aligning to TRBD2. Germline V lookup: CDR1 SGHRS, CDR2 YFSETQ. This CDR3 spans 14 amino acids. J gave up 8 bases and V 4 bases, and 5 bases lay outside the gene matches. In DNA form, the CDR3 reads TGCGCCAGCAGCCGGGGACTAGCGGTCGATGAGCAGTTCTTC. It translates to CASSRGLAVDEQFF.

This rearrangement joins TRBV6-1 to TRBJ1-2, with 7 bases identical to TRBD1. V was pared by 6 bases and J by 0 bases, with 4 bases of the junction left unmatched. The length of the CDR3 is 14 residues. Germline V gene lookup returns CDR1 MNHNS and CDR2 SASEGT. CDR3: CASRGTVTNYGYTF. The CDR3 DNA is TGTGCCAGCAGGGGGACAGTTACTAACTATGGCTACACCTTC.

The chain is built from TRBV9 and TRBJ1-5; D may be TRBD1 (5 bases). Germline V gene sequence: CDR1 SGDLS, CDR2 YYNGEE. The V end lost 4 bases, the J end lost 4 bases, and 15 bases lay between the germline ends. The CDR3 is 15 residues long. DNA of the CDR3: TGTGCCAGCAGCCTTGGGGGGGGTGGGAATCAGCCCCAGCATTTT. Protein product: CASSLGGGGNQPQHF.

The chain employs TRBV18 and TRBJ2-5; 8 bases are a match to TRBD1. TRBJ2-7 matches the DNA end more closely, so the J call is doubtful. The CDR3 has 13 amino acids. CDR1 and CDR2 from the germline V gene are KGHSH and LQKENI. The chain's CDR3 is CASSMTGAHEQYF. The CDR3 DNA reads TGTGCCAGCTCAATGACAGGGGCCCACGAGCAGTACTTC.

The V gene is TRBV19, the J gene TRBJ1-1, with 7 bases fitting TRBD1. CDR1 is LNHDA and CDR2 is SQIVND in the germline V gene (reference sequence). The V gene end was trimmed by 7 bases and the J gene end by 7 bases; junction bases not matched to a gene: 12. This CDR3 contains 14 residues. The CDR3 reads CASTTRQGVNEAFF. CDR3 sequence (DNA): TGTGCCAGTACCACCCGGCAGGGGGTTAATGAAGCTTTCTTT. The full variable domain, in which reference TRBV19 and TRBJ1-1 provide the parts outside the CDR3, is DGGITQSPKYLFRKEGQNVTLSCEQNLNHDAMYWYRQDPGQGLRLIYYSQIVNDFQKGDIAEGYSVSREKKESFPLTVTSAQKNPTAFYLCASTTRQGVNEAFFGQGTRLTVV.

The rearrangement joins TRBV6-1 to TRBJ2-3; TRBD2 matches at 8 bases. Germline V lookup: CDR1 MNHNS, CDR2 SASEGT. With 6 bases clipped from V and 0 bases from J, the junction kept 5 bases outside the gene matches. This CDR3 comprises 15 residues. CDR3 in amino acids: CASRREVASTDTQYF. The CDR3, as DNA: TGTGCCAGCAGGCGGGAGGTGGCTAGCACAGATACGCAGTATTTT.

The V and J genes are TRBV5-1 and TRBJ2-2; TRBD1 agrees at 8 bases. The trim removed 3 bases at V and 6 bases at J, leaving 7 bases unmatched. CDR3 size: 15 residues. The germline V gene encodes CDR1 SGHRS and CDR2 YFSETQ. The CDR3 DNA reads TGCGCCAGCAGCTCGGACAGGGTGTCCCCCGGGGAGCTGTTTTTT. As protein: CASSSDRVSPGELFF.